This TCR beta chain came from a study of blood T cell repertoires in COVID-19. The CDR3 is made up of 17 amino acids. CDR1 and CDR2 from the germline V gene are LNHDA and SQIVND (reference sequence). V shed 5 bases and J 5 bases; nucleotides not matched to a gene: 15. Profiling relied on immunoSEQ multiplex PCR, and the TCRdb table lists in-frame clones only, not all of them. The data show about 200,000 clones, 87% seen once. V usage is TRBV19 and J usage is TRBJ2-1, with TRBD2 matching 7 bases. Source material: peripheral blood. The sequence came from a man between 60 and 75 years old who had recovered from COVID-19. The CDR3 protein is CASSLYLGGGVDNEQFF. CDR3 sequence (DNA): TGTGCCAGTAGTTTATATCTCGGGGGAGGGGTTGACAATGAGCAGTTCTTC.